The 20 T cell receptor beta chains below all came from one sample that was sequenced in a study of blood T cell repertoires in COVID-19. The method was immunoSEQ multiplex PCR; TCRdb's version includes in-frame clones alone and lacks a portion of them. The sample consists of about 220,000 clones, 84% of them appearing once. The sequenced sample consisted of PBMCs or T cells enriched from blood (not recorded which). The origin of the receptors is a middle-aged woman who had recovered from COVID-19.

The chain joins TRBV29-1 to TRBJ2-7, with D maybe TRBD1 (5 bases). The V end was cut by 2 bases, the J end by 0 bases, with 5 bases between. CDR1 is SQVTM, CDR2 ANQGSEA, per germline. This CDR3 comprises 12 residues. This chain's CDR3 is CSVERGSYEQYF. The CDR3 DNA reads TGCAGCGTTGAAAGGGGCTCCTACGAGCAGTACTTC.

The table lists this clone with a few counts. The rearrangement joins TRBV19 to TRBJ1-5; the D is unclear. The CDR3 length is 13 residues. CDR1 is LNHDA and CDR2 is SQIVND in the germline V gene (reference sequence). V was cut by 2 bases and J by 8 bases, with 10 bases left in between. The CDR3 DNA follows: TGTGCCAGTAGTATAAGGATGGAGGAGCCCCAGCATTTT. Its translation: CASSIRMEEPQHF. Combining the CDR3 with reference TRBV19 and TRBJ1-5 gives the whole variable domain DGGITQSPKYLFRKEGQNVTLSCEQNLNHDAMYWYRQDPGQGLRLIYYSQIVNDFQKGDIAEGYSVSREKKESFPLTVTSAQKNPTAFYLCASSIRMEEPQHFGDGTRLSIL.

This chain links TRBV20-1 with TRBJ2-5; TRBD1 is a possible D gene (6 bases). CDR3 size: 14 residues. The germline V gene has CDR1 DFQATT and CDR2 SNEGSKA (reference sequence). V dropped 3 bases and J dropped 5 bases, with 16 bases sitting between them. The CDR3 region is CSASPGTLRETQYF. CDR3 coding DNA: TGCAGTGCTAGTCCCGGGACACTTCGCGAGACCCAGTACTTC.

The V gene is TRBV7-3, the J gene TRBJ2-6, with a weak D call TRBD1 (5 bases). The CDR3 totals 15 residues. CDR1 is SGHTA and CDR2 is FQGTGA in the germline V gene. Deletions cut 3 bases from V and 0 bases from J, with 6 bases between. CDR3 sequence: CASSLGHSGANVLTF. The CDR3 DNA sequence: TGTGCCAGCAGCTTGGGGCACTCTGGGGCCAACGTCCTGACTTTC.

The V call is TRBV2, the J call TRBJ1-6; D might be TRBD1 (6 bases). CDR1 and CDR2 from the germline V gene are SNHLY and FYNNEI. Deletions cut 7 bases from V and 13 bases from J, with 23 bases between. This CDR3 has 15 residues. For the CDR3, the DNA is TGTGCCAGCAAGGAAGGCAGGGGCTCTCTCAGTCCCCTCCACTTT. Its translation: CASKEGRGSLSPLHF. Based on the CDR3 plus reference TRBV2 and TRBJ1-6, the full variable domain is EPEVTQTPSHQVTQMGQEVILRCVPISNHLYFYWYRQILGQKVEFLVSFYNNEISEKSEIFDDQFSVERPDGSNFTLKIRSTKLEDSAMYFCASKEGRGSLSPLHFGNGTRLTVT.

This chain links TRBV11-2 with TRBJ1-2; maybe TRBD1 (5 bases). V was shortened by 3 bases and J by 5 bases, with 13 bases between the two germline ends. CDR3 length: 14 residues. Germline V gene lookup returns CDR1 SGHAT and CDR2 FQNNGV. For the CDR3, the DNA is TGTGCCAGCAGCTTCCGGGGGGGAGGTTATGGCTACACCTTC. It yields the protein CASSFRGGGYGYTF.

This clone occurred many times. The genes are TRBV4-2 and TRBJ1-3, with TRBD1 as a possible D gene (5 bases). The length of the CDR3 is 14 residues. Per the germline V gene, CDR1 is LGHNA and CDR2 is YNFKEQ. V shed 1 base and J shed 4 bases, with 8 bases lying between them. The CDR3 is CASSQGGEGNTIYF. As DNA, the CDR3 is TGTGCCAGCAGCCAAGGGGGGGAAGGAAACACCATATATTTT.

CDR3 in amino acids: CASSLVSGRRNQPQHF. DNA of the CDR3: TGTGCCAGCAGCTTAGTATCAGGGAGGAGGAATCAGCCCCAGCATTTT. The rearrangement uses TRBV11-2 and TRBJ1-5; D might be TRBD1 (5 bases). Deletions cut 1 base from V and 4 bases from J, with 14 bases between. Germline loops: CDR1 SGHAT, CDR2 FQNNGV. The length of the CDR3 is 16 residues.

The V and J genes are TRBV2 and TRBJ1-4, with D unclear. Germline V gene lookup returns CDR1 SNHLY and CDR2 FYNNEI. This CDR3 has 11 amino acids. Trimming removed 6 bases from V and 5 bases from J, with 4 bases in between. This chain's CDR3 is CASRGNEKLFF. As DNA, the CDR3 is TGTGCCAGCAGGGGCAATGAAAAACTGTTTTTT. Supplemented by reference TRBV2 and TRBJ1-4, the full variable domain reads EPEVTQTPSHQVTQMGQEVILRCVPISNHLYFYWYRQILGQKVEFLVSFYNNEISEKSEIFDDQFSVERPDGSNFTLKIRSTKLEDSAMYFCASRGNEKLFFGSGTQLSVL.

V usage is TRBV11-2 and J usage is TRBJ2-3; unclear D gene. V lost 1 base and J lost 3, with 8 bases in between. Germline values: CDR1 SGHAT, CDR2 FQNNGV. The CDR3 covers 14 residues. The CDR3 loop reads CASSLAGLTDTQYF. DNA of the CDR3: TGTGCCAGCAGCTTAGCTGGGCTGACAGATACGCAGTATTTT. Full variable domain (remainder filled in from reference TRBV11-2 and TRBJ2-3): EAGVAQSPRYKIIEKRQSVAFWCNPISGHATLYWYQQILGQGPKLLIQFQNNGVVDDSQLPKDRFSAERLKGVDSTLKIQPAKLEDSAVYLCASSLAGLTDTQYFGPGTRLTVL.

This clone has a single count. V and J are TRBV5-1 and TRBJ2-3; D ambiguous. Trimming shortened V by 0 bases and J by 5 bases, and 4 bases separated the two germline ends. Germline V lookup: CDR1 SGHRS, CDR2 YFSETQ. CDR3 length: 12 amino acids. The CDR3 DNA sequence: TGCGCCAGCAGCTTGGCCGGAGATACGCAGTATTTT. Translation gives CASSLAGDTQYF.

This chain joins TRBV9 and TRBJ2-5; 11 positions match TRBD2. With 4 bases clipped from V and 4 bases from J, the junction kept 3 bases outside the gene matches. The germline V gene encodes CDR1 SGDLS and CDR2 YYNGEE. The CDR3 loop spans 14 amino acids. The CDR3 DNA reads TGTGCCAGCAGCCTAGCGGGAGGCGGAGAGACCCAGTACTTC. Encoded protein: CASSLAGGGETQYF.

The chain recombines TRBV18 with TRBJ2-7; possibly TRBD2 for D (6 bases). V was shortened by 3 bases and J by 4 bases, with 13 bases between the two germline ends. Germline values: CDR1 KGHSH, CDR2 LQKENI. CDR3 length equals 14 residues. CDR3 sequence: CASSPNGGSYEQYF. Written as DNA, the CDR3 is TGTGCCAGCTCACCCAACGGGGGTAGTTACGAGCAGTACTTC.

This chain connects TRBV19 to TRBJ1-2; the match to TRBD1 covers 8 bases. CDR3 length: 15 amino acids. In germline, CDR1 is LNHDA, CDR2 SQIVND (reference sequence). V was clipped by 1 base and J by 4 bases; unmatched bases: 5. Here the CDR3 reads CASSIGDRGVYGYTF. The CDR3, as DNA: TGTGCCAGTAGTATAGGTGACAGGGGTGTCTATGGCTACACCTTC.

This clone was recorded once. The CDR3 nucleotides read TGTGCCAGCAGCCGAACAACAGGGATCACAGATACGCAGTATTTT. This translates into CASSRTTGITDTQYF. The rearrangement joins TRBV6-5 to TRBJ2-3; maybe TRBD1 (6 bases). The germline CDR1 and CDR2 sequences are MNHEY and SVGAGI. The length of the CDR3 is 15 residues. Trimming cost V 6 bases and J 2 bases, with 15 bases left between them.

The chain recombines TRBV4-2 with TRBJ2-3; TRBD2 is a possible D gene (6 bases). Germline values: CDR1 LGHNA, CDR2 YNFKEQ. This CDR3 is 15 amino acids long. The V end was cut by 0 bases, the J end by 5 bases, with 12 bases between. The CDR3 loop is CASSQDLRLGDTQYF. The DNA of the CDR3 is TGTGCCAGCAGCCAAGACCTAAGACTAGGAGATACGCAGTATTTT.

The rearrangement links TRBV2 to TRBJ1-2, with TRBD1 as a possible D gene (6 bases). Trimming stripped 6 bases from V and 2 bases from J, with 10 bases between. This CDR3 contains 13 residues. Per the germline V gene, CDR1 is SNHLY and CDR2 is FYNNEI. For the CDR3, the DNA is TGTGCCAGCAGCCCGCAGGGGAACTATGGCTACACCTTC. Protein sequence: CASSPQGNYGYTF. Complete variable domain (other parts from reference TRBV2 and TRBJ1-2): EPEVTQTPSHQVTQMGQEVILRCVPISNHLYFYWYRQILGQKVEFLVSFYNNEISEKSEIFDDQFSVERPDGSNFTLKIRSTKLEDSAMYFCASSPQGNYGYTFGSGTRLTVV.

The gene calls are TRBV28 and TRBJ2-7; 9 bases align to TRBD1. Unmatched junction bases numbered 2, after V lost 4 bases and J lost 4 bases. This CDR3 has 13 amino acids. The germline gives CDR1 MDHEN, CDR2 SYDVKM. This chain's CDR3 is CASSSGTGYEQYF. CDR3 bases: TGTGCCAGCAGTTCTGGGACAGGGTACGAGCAGTACTTC. Using reference TRBV28 and TRBJ2-7 for the parts outside the CDR3, the full variable domain is DVKVTQSSRYLVKRTGEKVFLECVQDMDHENMFWYRQDPGLGLRLIYFSYDVKMKEKGDIPEGYSVSREKKERFSLILESASTNQTSMYLCASSSGTGYEQYFGPGTRLTVT.

V usage is TRBV15 and J usage is TRBJ1-5; D is unresolved. Germline V gene lookup returns CDR1 LNHNV and CDR2 YYDKDF (reference sequence). Deletions cut 0 bases from V and 6 bases from J, with 6 bases between. This CDR3 contains 13 residues. Here the CDR3 DNA reads TGTGCCACCAGCAGAGATCAGTTTCAGCCCCAGCATTTT. Amino acids: CATSRDQFQPQHF.

J is TRBJ1-2 and V is TRBV27; D might be TRBD1 (5 bases). Germline CDR1 and CDR2: MNHEY and SMNVEV (reference sequence). The CDR3 is made up of 17 amino acids. Trimming pared 6 bases from V and 7 bases from J, leaving 27 bases between. The CDR3 spells CASSRQPSAGYSSGYTF. The CDR3 coding sequence is TGTGCCAGCAGCCGACAGCCCAGCGCGGGATATTCCTCTGGCTACACCTTC.